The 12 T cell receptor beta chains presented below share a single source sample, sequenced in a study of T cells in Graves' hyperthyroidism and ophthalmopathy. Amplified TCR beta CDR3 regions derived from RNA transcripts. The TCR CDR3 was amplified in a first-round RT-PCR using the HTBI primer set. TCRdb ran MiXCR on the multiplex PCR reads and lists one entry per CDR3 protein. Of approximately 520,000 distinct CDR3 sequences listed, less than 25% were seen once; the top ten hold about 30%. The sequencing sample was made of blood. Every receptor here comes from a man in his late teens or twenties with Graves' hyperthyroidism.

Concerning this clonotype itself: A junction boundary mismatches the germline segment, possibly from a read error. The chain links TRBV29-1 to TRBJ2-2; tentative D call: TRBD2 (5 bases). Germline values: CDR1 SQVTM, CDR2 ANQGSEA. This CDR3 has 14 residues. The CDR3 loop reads CSVDGLSNTGELWF. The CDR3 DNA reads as TGCAGCGTTGATGGTCTATCGAACACCGGGGAGCTGTGGTTT.

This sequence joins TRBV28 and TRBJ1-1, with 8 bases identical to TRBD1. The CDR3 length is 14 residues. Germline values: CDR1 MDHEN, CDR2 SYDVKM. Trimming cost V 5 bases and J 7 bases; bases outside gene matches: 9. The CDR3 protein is CASSPASGGDEAFF. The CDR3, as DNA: TGTGCCAGCAGTCCTGCCTCAGGGGGCGATGAAGCTTTCTTT.

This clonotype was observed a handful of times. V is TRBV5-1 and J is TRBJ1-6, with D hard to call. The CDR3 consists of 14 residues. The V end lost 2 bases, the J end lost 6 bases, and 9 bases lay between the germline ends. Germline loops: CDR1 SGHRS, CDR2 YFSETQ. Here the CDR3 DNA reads TGCGCCAGCAGCTTCGGTAGTCTTAATTCACCCCTCCACTTT. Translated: CASSFGSLNSPLHF.

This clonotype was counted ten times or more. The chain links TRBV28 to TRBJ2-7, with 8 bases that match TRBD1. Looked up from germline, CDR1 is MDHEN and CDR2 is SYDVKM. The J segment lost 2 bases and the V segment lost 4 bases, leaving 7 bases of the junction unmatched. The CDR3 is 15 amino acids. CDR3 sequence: CASSSRGRRAYEQYF. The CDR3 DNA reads TGTGCCAGCAGTTCCAGGGGGCGGAGGGCCTACGAGCAGTACTTC.

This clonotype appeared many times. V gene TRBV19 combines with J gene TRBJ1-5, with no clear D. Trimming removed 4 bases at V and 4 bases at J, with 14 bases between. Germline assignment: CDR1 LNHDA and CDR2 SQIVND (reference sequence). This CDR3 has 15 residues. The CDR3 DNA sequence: TGTGCCAGTAGTAAGGAGGTCTGGGGAAATCAGCCCCAGCATTTT. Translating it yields CASSKEVWGNQPQHF.

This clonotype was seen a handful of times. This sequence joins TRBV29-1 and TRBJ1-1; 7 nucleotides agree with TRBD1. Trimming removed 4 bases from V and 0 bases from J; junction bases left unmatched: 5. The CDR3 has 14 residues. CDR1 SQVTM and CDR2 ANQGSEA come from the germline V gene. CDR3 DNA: TGCAGCGTTGTAGCAGGGGGGGTGAACACTGAAGCTTTCTTT. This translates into CSVVAGGVNTEAFF.

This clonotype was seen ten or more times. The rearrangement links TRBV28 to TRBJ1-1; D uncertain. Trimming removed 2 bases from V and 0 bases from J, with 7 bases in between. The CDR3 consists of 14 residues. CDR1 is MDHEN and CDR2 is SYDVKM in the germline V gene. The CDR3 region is CASSLPGVNTEAFF. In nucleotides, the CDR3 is TGTGCCAGCAGTTTACCGGGAGTGAACACTGAAGCTTTCTTT.

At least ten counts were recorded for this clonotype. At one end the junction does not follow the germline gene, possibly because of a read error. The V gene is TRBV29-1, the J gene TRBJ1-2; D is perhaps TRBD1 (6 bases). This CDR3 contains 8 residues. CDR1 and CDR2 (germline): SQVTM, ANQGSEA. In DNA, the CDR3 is TGCAGCGTTGAGTCAGGGGAGTTC. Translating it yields CSVESGEF.

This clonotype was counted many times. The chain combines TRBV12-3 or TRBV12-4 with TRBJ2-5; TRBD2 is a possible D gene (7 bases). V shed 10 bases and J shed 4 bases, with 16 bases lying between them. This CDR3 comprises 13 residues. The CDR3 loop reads CATGRGTGETQYF. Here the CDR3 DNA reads TGTGCCACTGGGAGGGGGACGGGAGAGACCCAGTACTTC.

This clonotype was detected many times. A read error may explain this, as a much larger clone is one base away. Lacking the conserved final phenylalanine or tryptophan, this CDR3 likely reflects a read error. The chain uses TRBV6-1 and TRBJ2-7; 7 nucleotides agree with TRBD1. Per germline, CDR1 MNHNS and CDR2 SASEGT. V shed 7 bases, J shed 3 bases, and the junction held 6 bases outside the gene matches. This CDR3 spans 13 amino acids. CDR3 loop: CASMTGHIYEQYL. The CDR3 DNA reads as TGTGCCAGCATGACAGGGCATATCTACGAGCAGTACCTC.

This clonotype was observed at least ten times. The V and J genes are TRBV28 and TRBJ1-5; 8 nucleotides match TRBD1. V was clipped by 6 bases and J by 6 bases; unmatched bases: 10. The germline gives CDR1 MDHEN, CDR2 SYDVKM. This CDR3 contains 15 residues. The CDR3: CASSTLAGGSQPQHF. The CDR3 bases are TGTGCCAGCAGCACCCTGGCAGGGGGCTCTCAGCCCCAGCATTTT.

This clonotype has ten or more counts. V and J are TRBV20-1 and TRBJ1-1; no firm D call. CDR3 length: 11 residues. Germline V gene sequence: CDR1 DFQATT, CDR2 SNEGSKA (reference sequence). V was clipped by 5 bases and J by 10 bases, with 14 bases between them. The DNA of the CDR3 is TGCAGTGCTGCCAGCGGGGTGCGAGCTTTCTTT. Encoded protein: CSAASGVRAFF.